This T cell receptor beta chain was sequenced during a study of early T cells in non-severe SARS-CoV-2 infection. In this sample, this clonotype turned up a few times. Individual cDNA molecules carried attached unique molecular identifiers. TCRdb passed the 5' RACE reads through MiXCR, listing each CDR3 protein once. There are over 75,000 distinct CDR3 sequences in the sample; under 15% occur only once, and roughly 6% lies in the top ten. Germline CDR1 MNHEY, CDR2 SMNVEV (reference sequence). V was cut by 6 bases and J by 5 bases, with 10 bases left in between. The CDR3 contains 12 residues. This sequence originates from an adult who was a healthcare worker with PCR-confirmed SARS-CoV-2 infection or an uninfected control (not recorded which). Sequenced material: whole blood. This sequence joins TRBV27 and TRBJ1-2; D call uncertain. This CDR3 reads CASRDGPYGYTF. CDR3 sequence (DNA): TGTGCCAGCAGGGACGGACCTTATGGCTACACCTTC.